What follows is one T cell receptor (beta chain) and its context. The antigen remains undetermined. The data originate from a study of T cell responses to AZD1222 COVID-19 vaccine. Study-level points and caveats: Nearly half of unique spike-specific TCRs reportedly avoided B.1.351 and B.1.1.7 mutated regions. Clonal diversity was possibly underestimated; the donors were predominantly white British and more often female.

The CDR3 spans 13 residues. V lost 3 bases, J lost 5 bases, and 10 bases lay in between. The protocol was immunoSEQ multiplex PCR, while the TCRdb copy is restricted to in-frame clones and leaves out a portion. Here the sample spans around 170,000 clones, about nine tenths being singletons. The chain links TRBV12-3 or TRBV12-4 to TRBJ1-1; D ambiguous. This sequence originates from an adult in good health. Sequenced here: peripheral blood, sampled on day 0 of AZD1222 vaccination. In nucleotides, the CDR3 is TGTGCCAGCAGTTTTGAGCGGAGGACTGAAGCTTTCTTT. It translates to CASSFERRTEAFF.